This T cell receptor (beta chain) was identified during a study of shared clonotypes between healthy human individuals. The assay was carried out at the deep level. Splitting of each subset's genomic DNA was done evenly across several immunoSEQ plates. Each sorted subset replicate got 200 ng genomic DNA, 30,000 or so genomes. Only in-frame clones appear in the TCRdb table, and some are missing; sequencing was by immunoSEQ multiplex PCR. The data contain 2,500,000 or so clones, over 85% of them singletons. As for this clone: Its antigen is still unknown.

Points from the study as a whole: Some clonotypes were shared by all four sorted-subset donors, while others were not shared. The non-shared ones had lower generation probabilities than the shared ones.

Material for sequencing was naive CD4+ T cells from PBMCs. Subset indicated: CD45RA+ positively selected. The sequence was collected from a man between 18 and 29 years old in good health. Some clones in this sample may be carry-over from other donors' samples.

This CDR3 is CASSNSDIQYF. The DNA of the CDR3 is TGTGCCAGCAGCAACTCGGACATTCAGTACTTC. The rearrangement joins TRBV28 to TRBJ2-4; D call uncertain. CDR3 length: 11 residues. CDR1 MDHEN and CDR2 SYDVKM come from the germline V gene. V was shortened by 6 bases and J by 8 bases, with 8 bases between the two germline ends.